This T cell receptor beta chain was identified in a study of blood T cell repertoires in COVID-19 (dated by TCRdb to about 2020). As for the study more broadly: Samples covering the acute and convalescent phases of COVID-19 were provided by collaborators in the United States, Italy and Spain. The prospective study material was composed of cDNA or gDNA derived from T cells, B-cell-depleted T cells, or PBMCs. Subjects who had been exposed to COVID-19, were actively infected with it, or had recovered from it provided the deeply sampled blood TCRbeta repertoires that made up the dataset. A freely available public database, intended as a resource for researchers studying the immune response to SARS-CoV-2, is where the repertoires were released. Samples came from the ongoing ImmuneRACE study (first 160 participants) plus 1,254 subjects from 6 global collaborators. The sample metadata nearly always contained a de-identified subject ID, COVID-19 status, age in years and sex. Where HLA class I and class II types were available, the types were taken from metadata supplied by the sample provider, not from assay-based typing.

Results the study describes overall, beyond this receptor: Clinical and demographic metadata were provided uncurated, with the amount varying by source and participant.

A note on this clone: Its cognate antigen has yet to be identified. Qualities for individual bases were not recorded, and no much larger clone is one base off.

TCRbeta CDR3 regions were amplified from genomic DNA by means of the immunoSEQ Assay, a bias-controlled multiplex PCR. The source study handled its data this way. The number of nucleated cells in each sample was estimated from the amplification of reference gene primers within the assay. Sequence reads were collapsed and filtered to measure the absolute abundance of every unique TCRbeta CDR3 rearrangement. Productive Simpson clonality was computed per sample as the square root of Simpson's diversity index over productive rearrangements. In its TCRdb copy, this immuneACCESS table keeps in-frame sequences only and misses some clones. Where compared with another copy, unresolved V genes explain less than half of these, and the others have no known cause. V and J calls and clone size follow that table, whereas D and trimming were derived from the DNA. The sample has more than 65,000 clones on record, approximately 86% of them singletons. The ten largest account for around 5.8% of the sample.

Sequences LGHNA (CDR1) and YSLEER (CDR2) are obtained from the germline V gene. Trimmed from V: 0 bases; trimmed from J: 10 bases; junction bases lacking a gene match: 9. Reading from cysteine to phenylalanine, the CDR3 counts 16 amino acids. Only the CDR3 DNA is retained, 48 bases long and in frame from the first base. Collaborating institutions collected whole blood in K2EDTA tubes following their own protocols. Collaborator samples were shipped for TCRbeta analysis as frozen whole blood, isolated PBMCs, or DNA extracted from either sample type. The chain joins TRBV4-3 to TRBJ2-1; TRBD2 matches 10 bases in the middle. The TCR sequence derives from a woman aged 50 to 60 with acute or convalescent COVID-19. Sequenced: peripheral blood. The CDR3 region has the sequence CASSQDGTSVDLEQFF. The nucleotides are TGCGCCAGCAGCCAAGATGGGACTAGCGTGGATCTCGAGCAGTTCTTC.